This passage covers 8 T cell receptor beta chains from one sample sequenced in a study of cytomegalovirus exposure and HLA in healthy donors. Assay used: immunoSEQ multiplex PCR; TCRdb lists only in-frame clones, some missing. In the table there are roughly 330,000 clones, 87% of which are singletons. Sequenced: PBMCs. The receptors originated from a woman in her thirties in good health and CMV-seropositive.

As for this clone: The sample carries other DNA sequences with the same CDR3. The chain links TRBV29-1 to TRBJ2-3, with TRBD1 matching 7 bases. The CDR3 spans 14 residues. Germline V gene data show CDR1 as SQVTM and CDR2 as ANQGSEA. V lost 4 bases and J lost 0; bases outside the gene matches: 4. The CDR3 reads CSVARQGSTDTQYF. DNA for the CDR3: TGCAGCGTTGCTCGACAGGGAAGCACAGATACGCAGTATTTT.

The chain carries TRBV13 and TRBJ2-1; perhaps TRBD2 as D (6 bases). In germline, CDR1 is PRHDT, CDR2 FYEKMQ (reference sequence). This CDR3 comprises 17 residues. Trimming pared 5 bases from V and 9 bases from J, leaving 26 bases between. Here the CDR3 reads CASSPNVDSGFLGEQFF. The CDR3 DNA follows: TGTGCCAGCAGCCCCAACGTGGATAGCGGCTTCCTGGGTGAGCAGTTCTTC. Combining the CDR3 with reference TRBV13 and TRBJ2-1 gives the whole variable domain AAGVIQSPRHLIKEKRETATLKCYPIPRHDTVYWYQQGPGQDPQFLISFYEKMQSDKGSIPDRFSAQQFSDYHSELNMSSLELGDSALYFCASSPNVDSGFLGEQFFGPGTRLTVL.

The V call is TRBV27, the J call TRBJ1-6; possibly TRBD1 for D (5 bases). Trimming took 4 bases from V and 4 from J, leaving 11 bases between them. The CDR3 consists of 15 residues. Looked up from germline, CDR1 is MNHEY and CDR2 is SMNVEV (reference sequence). The CDR3 loop is CASSSETVYNSPLHF. The CDR3, as DNA: TGTGCCAGCAGTTCGGAGACAGTTTATAATTCACCCCTCCACTTT.

This rearrangement joins TRBV7-9 to TRBJ1-4, with D possibly TRBD1 on 5 matching bases. Germline V gene sequence: CDR1 SEHNR, CDR2 FQNEAQ (reference sequence). V lost 1 base, J lost 6 bases, and 12 bases lay in between. This CDR3 contains 15 residues. In DNA, the CDR3 is TGTGCCAGCAGCTTAGTGGGGGAAGTTGATGAAAAACTGTTTTTT. Its protein is CASSLVGEVDEKLFF.

The chain links TRBV7-2 to TRBJ1-6; 9 nucleotides align to TRBD1. This CDR3 contains 15 residues. V shed 5 bases and J 10 bases; nucleotides not matched to a gene: 9. Germline-derived CDR1 and CDR2 are SGHTA and FQGNSA. The CDR3, as DNA: TGTGCCAGCAGCACGCAGGGACAGGGAGGATCACCCCTCCACTTT. This translates into CASSTQGQGGSPLHF. The variable domain in full, with the rest retrieved from reference TRBV7-2 and TRBJ1-6, is GAGVSQSPSNKVTEKGKDVELRCDPISGHTALYWYRQSLGQGLEFLIYFQGNSAPDKSGLPSDRFSAERTGGSVSTLTIQRTQQEDSAVYLCASSTQGQGGSPLHFGNGTRLTVT.

The CDR3 DNA reads TGTGCCACCAGCGGGATAGCGGGAGGGTACGAGCAGTACTTC. It codes for CATSGIAGGYEQYF. This chain uses TRBV15 with TRBJ2-7, with TRBD2 identical over 11 bases. The CDR3 sequence is 14 residues long. V was clipped by 5 bases and J by 4 bases; unmatched bases: 4. Germline CDR1 and CDR2: LNHNV and YYDKDF (reference sequence). The whole variable domain, filled in from reference TRBV15 and TRBJ2-7, reads DAMVIQNPRYQVTQFGKPVTLSCSQTLNHNVMYWYQQKSSQAPKLLFHYYDKDFNNEADTPDNFQSRRPNTSFCFLDIRSPGLGDTAMYLCATSGIAGGYEQYFGPGTRLTVT.

J is TRBJ2-7 and V is TRBV7-8; a possible D gene is TRBD1 (5 bases). Trimming removed 7 bases at V and 7 bases at J, with 20 bases between. Per germline, CDR1 SGHVS and CDR2 FQNEAQ. There are 14 residues in the CDR3. The chain's CDR3 is CASTDRQGIGEQYF. Here the CDR3 DNA reads TGTGCCAGCACCGATAGGCAGGGAATAGGGGAGCAGTACTTC.

The chain recombines TRBV25-1 with TRBJ1-2; D remains unclear. The CDR3 sequence is 15 residues long. Trimming took off 6 bases at V and 1 base at J, with 15 bases between the two ends. Germline V CDR1 and CDR2: MGHDK, SYGVNS. CDR3 DNA: TGTGCCAGCAGCCAAACGCTAGGGAATAACTATGGCTACACCTTC. This encodes CASSQTLGNNYGYTF.